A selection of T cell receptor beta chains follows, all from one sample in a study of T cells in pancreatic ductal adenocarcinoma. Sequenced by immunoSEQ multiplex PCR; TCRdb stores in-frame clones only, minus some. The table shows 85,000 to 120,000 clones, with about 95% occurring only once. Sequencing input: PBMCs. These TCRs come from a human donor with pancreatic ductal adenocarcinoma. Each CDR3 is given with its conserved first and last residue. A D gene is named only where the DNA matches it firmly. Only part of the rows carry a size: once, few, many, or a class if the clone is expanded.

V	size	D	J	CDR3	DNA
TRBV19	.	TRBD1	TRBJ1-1	CASSMAQQGITEAFF	TGTGCCAGTAGTATGGCCCAACAGGGGATCACTGAAGCTTTCTTT
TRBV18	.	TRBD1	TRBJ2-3	CASSPGTGGYTDTQYF	TGTGCCAGCTCACCAGGGACAGGGGGCTACACAGATACGCAGTATTTT
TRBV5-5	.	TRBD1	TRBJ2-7	CASSPGQRTYEQYF	TGTGCCAGCAGCCCGGGACAGCGGACCTACGAGCAGTACTTC
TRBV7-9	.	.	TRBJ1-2	CASSQWGEGYTF	TGTGCCAGCAGCCAATGGGGGGAGGGCTACACCTTC
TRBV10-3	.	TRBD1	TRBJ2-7	CAISEGQGVYEQYF	TGTGCCATCAGTGAGGGACAGGGTGTCTACGAGCAGTACTTC
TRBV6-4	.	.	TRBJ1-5	CASSEQTNQPQHF	TGTGCCAGCAGTGAGCAGACAAATCAGCCCCAGCATTTT
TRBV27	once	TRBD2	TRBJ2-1	CASLSPGLAGAEQFF	TGTGCCAGCCTAAGCCCGGGACTAGCGGGAGCTGAGCAGTTCTTC
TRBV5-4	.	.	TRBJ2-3	CASSLVLGTSTDTQYF	TGTGCCAGCAGCTTGGTCTTGGGGACTAGCACAGATACGCAGTATTTT
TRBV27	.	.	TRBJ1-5	CASSPLISTANQPQHF	TGTGCCAGCAGTCCACTTATATCGACAGCAAATCAGCCCCAGCATTTT
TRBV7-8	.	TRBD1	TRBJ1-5	CASSLSGTGLNQPQHF	TGTGCCAGCAGCTTATCCGGGACAGGACTCAATCAGCCCCAGCATTTT
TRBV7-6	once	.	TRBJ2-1	CASSAQPGDGEQFF	TGTGCCAGCAGCGCACAGCCGGGAGATGGGGAGCAGTTCTTC
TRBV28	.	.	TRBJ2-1	CASTGLNNEQFF	TGTGCCAGCACGGGACTGAACAATGAGCAGTTCTTC
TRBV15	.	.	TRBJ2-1	CATSSLSANNEQFF	TGTGCCACCTCCAGTCTGAGCGCGAACAATGAGCAGTTCTTC
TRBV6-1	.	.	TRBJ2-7	CASSELGRTYEQYF	TGTGCCAGCAGTGAATTGGGCAGAACCTACGAGCAGTACTTC
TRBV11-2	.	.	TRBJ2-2	CATSPVNTGELFF	TGTGCCACCTCGCCGGTGAACACCGGGGAGCTGTTTTTT
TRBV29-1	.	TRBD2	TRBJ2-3	CSVVTSGRTDTQYF	TGCAGCGTCGTGACTAGCGGGAGGACAGATACGCAGTATTTT
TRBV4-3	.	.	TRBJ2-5	CASSQDRETQYF	TGCGCCAGCAGCCAAGATCGGGAGACCCAGTACTTC
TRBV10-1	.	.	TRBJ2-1	CASSLSASRPNEQFF	TGCGCCAGCAGCCTCTCGGCTAGTCGTCCCAATGAGCAGTTCTTC
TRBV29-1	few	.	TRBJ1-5	CSVSQGTSNQPQHF	TGCAGCGTGTCCCAGGGGACAAGCAATCAGCCCCAGCATTTT
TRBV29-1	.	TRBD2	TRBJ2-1	CSVEGGGLNEQFF	TGCAGCGTTGAGGGGGGAGGGCTCAATGAGCAGTTCTTC
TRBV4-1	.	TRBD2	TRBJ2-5	CASSPSGLIVETQYF	TGCGCCAGCAGCCCTAGCGGCTTAATAGTGGAGACCCAGTACTTC
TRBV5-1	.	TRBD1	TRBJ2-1	CASREWTGTNEQFF	TGCGCCAGCAGGGAGTGGACAGGGACTAATGAGCAGTTCTTC
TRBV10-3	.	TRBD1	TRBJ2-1	CAIRAQGSEQFF	TGTGCCATCAGGGCACAGGGGTCTGAGCAGTTCTTC
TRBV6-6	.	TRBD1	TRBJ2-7	CASKPGQVTYEQYF	TGTGCCAGCAAACCCGGACAGGTCACCTACGAGCAGTACTTC
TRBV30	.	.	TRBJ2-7	CAWSGSYEQYF	TGTGCCTGGAGCGGCTCCTACGAGCAGTACTTC
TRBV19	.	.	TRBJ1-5	CASNDGGNQPQHF	TGTGCCAGTAATGATGGGGGGAATCAGCCCCAGCATTTT
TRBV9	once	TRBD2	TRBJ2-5	CASSVGAGGNLQETQYF	TGTGCCAGCAGCGTTGGTGCGGGAGGAAACTTACAAGAGACCCAGTACTTC
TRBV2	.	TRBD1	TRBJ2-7	CASRTGGYEQYF	TGTGCCAGCAGAACAGGGGGTTACGAGCAGTACTTC
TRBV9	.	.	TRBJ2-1	CASSRAPPDNEQFF	TGTGCCAGCAGCCGCGCCCCTCCCGACAATGAGCAGTTCTTC
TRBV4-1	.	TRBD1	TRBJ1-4	CASSQPGTGDEKLFF	TGCGCCAGCAGCCAACCCGGGACAGGGGACGAAAAACTGTTTTTT
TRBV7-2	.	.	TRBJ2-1	CASSLEVGTLFF	TGTGCCAGCAGCTTAGAGGTAGGGACACTGTTCTTC
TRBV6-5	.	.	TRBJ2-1	CASSPGVAYNEQFF	TGTGCCAGCAGTCCAGGGGTGGCATACAATGAGCAGTTCTTC
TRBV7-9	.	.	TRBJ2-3	CASSLDLGSITDTQYF	TGTGCCAGCAGCTTAGATCTCGGGAGTATTACAGATACGCAGTATTTT
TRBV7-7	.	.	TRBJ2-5	CATPHQNRAFVETQYF	TGTGCTACCCCACACCAGAACAGAGCTTTCGTGGAGACCCAGTACTTC
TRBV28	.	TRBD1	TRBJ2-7	CASSYGVRGKYF	TGTGCCAGCAGTTACGGGGTCAGGGGGAAGTACTTC
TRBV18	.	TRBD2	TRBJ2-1	CASSNLAGRQKSNEQFF	TGTGCCAGCTCGAACTTAGCGGGACGACAAAAAAGCAATGAGCAGTTCTTC
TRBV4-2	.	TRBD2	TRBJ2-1	CASSLVGARTSGTRNEQFF	TGTGCCAGCAGCCTCGTCGGCGCCCGGACTAGCGGGACGCGAAATGAGCAGTTCTTC
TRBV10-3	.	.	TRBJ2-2	CAAHGTQHTGELFF	TGTGCCGCTCACGGGACACAGCACACCGGGGAGCTGTTTTTT
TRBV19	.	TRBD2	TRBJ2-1	CASTTRLAAYNEQFF	TGTGCCAGTACCACAAGACTAGCGGCATACAATGAGCAGTTCTTC
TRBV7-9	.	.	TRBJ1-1	CASSPGSSATEAFF	TGTGCCAGCAGCCCGGGGTCCTCGGCAACTGAAGCTTTCTTT
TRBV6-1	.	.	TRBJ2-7	CASSAETGYEQYF	TGTGCCAGCAGTGCGGAGACAGGTTACGAGCAGTACTTC
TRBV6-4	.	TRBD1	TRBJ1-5	CASSFTGGANNQPQHF	TGTGCCAGCAGTTTTACAGGGGGCGCGAACAATCAGCCCCAGCATTTT